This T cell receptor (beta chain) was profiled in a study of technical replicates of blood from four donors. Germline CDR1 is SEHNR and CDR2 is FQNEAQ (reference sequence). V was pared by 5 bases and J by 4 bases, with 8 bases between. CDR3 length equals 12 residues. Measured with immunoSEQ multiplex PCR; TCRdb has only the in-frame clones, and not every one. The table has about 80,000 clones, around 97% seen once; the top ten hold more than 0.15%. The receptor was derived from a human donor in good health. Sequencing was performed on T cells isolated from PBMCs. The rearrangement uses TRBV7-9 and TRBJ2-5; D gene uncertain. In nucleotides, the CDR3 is TGTGCCAGCAGCCTCCTGGCAGAGACCCAGTACTTC. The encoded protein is CASSLLAETQYF.